This TCR beta chain was sequenced during a study of blood T cell repertoires in COVID-19. Germline lookup yields CDR1 MGHDK and CDR2 SYGVNS. The V segment lost 3 bases and the J segment 2 bases; nucleotides outside the gene matches: 3. The CDR3 contains 15 residues. The table came from immunoSEQ multiplex PCR; TCRdb's copy has only in-frame clones and leaves some out. Here the sample spans around 120,000 clones, approximately 87% being singletons. Sequenced: peripheral blood. This sequence was found in a woman in her 70s with acute or convalescent COVID-19. The chain carries TRBV25-1 and TRBJ2-3, with 9 bases aligning to TRBD1. CDR3 region: CASSEGQGYTDTQYF. In nucleotides, the CDR3 is TGTGCCAGCAGTGAGGGACAGGGCTACACAGATACGCAGTATTTT.